The 2 T cell receptor beta chains below come from one sample, sequenced in a study of blood T cell repertoires in COVID-19. Here immunoSEQ multiplex PCR was the method, and the copy in TCRdb shows in-frame clones only, minus some. The top ten hold roughly 3.1% of the sample, which has 200,000 to 250,000 clones, roughly 85% seen once. The specimen sequenced was peripheral blood. These TCRs come from a man younger than 35 with active or convalescent COVID-19.

The chain joins TRBV27 to TRBJ1-2, with a weak D call TRBD1 (6 bases). V was trimmed by 5 bases and J by 3 bases, leaving 10 bases between them. Per the germline V gene, CDR1 is MNHEY and CDR2 is SMNVEV (reference sequence). The CDR3 extends over 13 amino acids. The CDR3 sequence is CASSERGYYGYTF. The CDR3 nucleotides are TGTGCCAGCAGTGAGAGGGGGTACTATGGCTACACCTTC.

As to this clone: Sequence at one end of the junction differs from germline and may be a read error. The DNA for the CDR3 is TGTGCCAGCACCTTACAGGGGGCAGAGACTGAAGCTTTCTTT. Translated, it gives CASTLQGAETEAFF. The rearrangement links TRBV7-9 to TRBJ1-1, with 9 bases fitting TRBD1. Germline-derived CDR1 and CDR2 are SEHNR and FQNEAQ (reference sequence). The CDR3 covers 14 residues. The whole variable domain, remainder taken from reference TRBV7-9 and TRBJ1-1, is DTGVSQNPRHKITKRGQNVTFRCDPISEHNRLYWYRQTLGQGPEFLTYFQNEAQLEKSRLLSDRFSAERPKGSFSTLEIQRTEQGDSAMYLCASTLQGAETEAFFGQGTRLTVV.